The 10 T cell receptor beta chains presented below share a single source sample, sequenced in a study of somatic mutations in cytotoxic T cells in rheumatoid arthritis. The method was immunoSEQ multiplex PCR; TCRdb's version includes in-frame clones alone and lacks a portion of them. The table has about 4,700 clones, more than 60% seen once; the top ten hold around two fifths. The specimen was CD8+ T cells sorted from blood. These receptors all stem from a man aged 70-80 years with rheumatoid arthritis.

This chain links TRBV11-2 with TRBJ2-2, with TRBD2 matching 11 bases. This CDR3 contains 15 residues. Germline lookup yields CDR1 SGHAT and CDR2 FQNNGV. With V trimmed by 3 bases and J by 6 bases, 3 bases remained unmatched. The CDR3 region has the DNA TGTGCCAGCAGCTTTAGCGGGGGGGCCGCCGGGGAGCTGTTTTTT. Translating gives CASSFSGGAAGELFF.

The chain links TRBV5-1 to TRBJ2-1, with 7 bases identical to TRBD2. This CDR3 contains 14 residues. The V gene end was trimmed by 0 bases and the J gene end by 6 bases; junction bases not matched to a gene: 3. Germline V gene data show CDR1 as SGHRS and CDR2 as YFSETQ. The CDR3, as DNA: TGCGCCAGCAGCTTGGTTAGCGGGCTCAATGAGCAGTTCTTC. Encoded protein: CASSLVSGLNEQFF.

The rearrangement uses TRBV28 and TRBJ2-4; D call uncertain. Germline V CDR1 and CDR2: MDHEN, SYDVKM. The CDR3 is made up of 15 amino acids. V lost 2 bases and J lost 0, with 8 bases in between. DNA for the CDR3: TGTGCCAGCAGTTTAAGCTCTCTAGCCAAAAACATTCAGTACTTC. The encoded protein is CASSLSSLAKNIQYF.

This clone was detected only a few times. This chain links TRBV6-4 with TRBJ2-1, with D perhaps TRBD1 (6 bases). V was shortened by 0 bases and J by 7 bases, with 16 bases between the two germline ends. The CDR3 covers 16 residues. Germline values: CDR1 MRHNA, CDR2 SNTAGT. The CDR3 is CASSDSNRAVGNEQFF. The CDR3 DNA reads TGTGCCAGCAGTGACTCCAACAGGGCAGTCGGAAATGAGCAGTTCTTC.

The CDR3 nucleotides are TGTGCCAGTATCGAGGGGGACAGGGCGAACTATGGCTACACCTTC. It translates to CASIEGDRANYGYTF. This chain uses TRBV19 with TRBJ1-2; 9 nucleotides match TRBD1. After removal of 7 bases from V and 2 bases from J, the junction contained 8 bases not matched to a gene. The CDR3 is 15 amino acids. Germline V lookup: CDR1 LNHDA, CDR2 SQIVND (reference sequence).

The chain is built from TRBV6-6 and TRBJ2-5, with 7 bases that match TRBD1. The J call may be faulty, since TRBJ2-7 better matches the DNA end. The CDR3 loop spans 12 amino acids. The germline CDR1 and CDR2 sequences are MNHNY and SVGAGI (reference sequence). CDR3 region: CASRTGAYEQYF. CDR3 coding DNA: TGTGCCAGCCGGACAGGAGCCTACGAGCAGTACTTC.

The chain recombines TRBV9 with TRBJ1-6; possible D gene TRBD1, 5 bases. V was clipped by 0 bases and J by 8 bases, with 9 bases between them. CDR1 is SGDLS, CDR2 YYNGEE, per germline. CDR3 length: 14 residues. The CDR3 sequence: CASSVDRQHSPLHF. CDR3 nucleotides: TGTGCCAGCAGCGTAGATCGACAGCATTCACCCCTCCACTTT.

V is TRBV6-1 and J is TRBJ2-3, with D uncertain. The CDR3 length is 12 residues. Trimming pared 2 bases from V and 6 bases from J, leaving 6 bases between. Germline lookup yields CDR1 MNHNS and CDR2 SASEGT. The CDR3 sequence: CASSEPPDTQYF. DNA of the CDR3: TGTGCCAGCAGTGAACCCCCGGATACGCAGTATTTT.

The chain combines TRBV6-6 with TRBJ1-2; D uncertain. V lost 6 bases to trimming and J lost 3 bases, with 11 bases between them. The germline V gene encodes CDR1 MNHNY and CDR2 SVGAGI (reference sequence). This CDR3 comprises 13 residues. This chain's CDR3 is CASSPNTYYGYTF. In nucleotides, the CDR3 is TGTGCCAGCAGCCCCAACACGTACTATGGCTACACCTTC.

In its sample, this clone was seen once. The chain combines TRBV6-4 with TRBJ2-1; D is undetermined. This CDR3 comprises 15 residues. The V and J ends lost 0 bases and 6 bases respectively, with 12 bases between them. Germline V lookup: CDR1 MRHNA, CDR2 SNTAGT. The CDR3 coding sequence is TGTGCCAGCAGTGACTCGATACTCGCTCTCAATGAGCAGTTCTTC. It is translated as CASSDSILALNEQFF.